This passage covers 27 T cell receptor beta chains from one sample sequenced in a study of blood T cell repertoires in COVID-19. TCRdb keeps only in-frame clones here, not all; method: immunoSEQ multiplex PCR. The sample has roughly 410,000 clones, 70% to 90% seen once. Sequencing was carried out using peripheral blood. Every receptor here comes from a woman between 35 and 50 years old with COVID-19, enrolled during active disease.

A word on this clone: At one end, the junction sequence differs from germline, possibly due to a read error. The chain carries TRBV3-1 (or the pseudogene TRBV3-2) and TRBJ2-7; 10 bases agree with TRBD1. Germline loops: CDR1 LGHDT, CDR2 YNNKEL (reference sequence). The CDR3 contains 14 residues. The CDR3 reads CASSQDLTGTGVRF. In DNA form, the CDR3 reads TGTGCCAGCAGCCAAGATCTGACTGGGACAGGGGTGCGGTTC.

The rearrangement uses TRBV6-6 and TRBJ2-1, with 7 bases matching TRBD2. The germline CDR1 and CDR2 sequences are MNHNY and SVGAGI (reference sequence). Unmatched junction bases numbered 0, after V lost 2 bases and J lost 8 bases. The CDR3 totals 12 residues. The CDR3 sequence is CASSYRGDEQFF. The DNA of the CDR3 is TGTGCCAGCAGTTACCGGGGGGATGAGCAGTTCTTC.

The chain joins TRBV19 to TRBJ2-1; D might be TRBD2 (5 bases). Trimming cost V 7 bases and J 0 bases, with 16 bases left between them. The CDR3 has 16 amino acids. Germline values: CDR1 LNHDA, CDR2 SQIVND (reference sequence). The CDR3 DNA reads TGTGCCAGTACCCCATATTTGGGGAGCTCCTACAATGAGCAGTTCTTC. Translated: CASTPYLGSSYNEQFF.

This chain uses TRBV5-1 with TRBJ1-2; D is unresolved. Germline-derived CDR1 and CDR2 are SGHRS and YFSETQ. V gave up 1 base and J gave up 8 bases, with 24 bases separating them. The CDR3 consists of 17 residues. CDR3 nucleotides: TGCGCCAGCAGCTTGTATCTAGGACCAGCAGCCGGGGAGGGCTACACCTTC. It encodes CASSLYLGPAAGEGYTF. Supplemented by reference TRBV5-1 and TRBJ1-2, the full variable domain reads KAGVTQTPRYLIKTRGQQVTLSCSPISGHRSVSWYQQTPGQGLQFLFEYFSETQRNKGNFPGRFSGRQFSNSRSEMNVSTLELGDSALYLCASSLYLGPAAGEGYTFGSGTRLTVV.

The gene calls are TRBV30 and TRBJ1-1; D unclear. Germline V gives CDR1 GTSNPN, CDR2 SVGIG (reference sequence). The CDR3 has 12 residues. Deletions cut 3 bases from V and 4 bases from J, with 9 bases between. The DNA for the CDR3 is TGTGCCTGGAGCAGGATGTTCACTGAAGCTTTCTTT. Its translation is CAWSRMFTEAFF. The full variable domain, rest sourced from reference TRBV30 and TRBJ1-1, is SQTIHQWPATLVQPVGSPLSLECTVEGTSNPNLYWYRQAAGRGLQLLFYSVGIGQISSEVPQNLSASRPQDRQFILSSKKLLLSDSGFYLCAWSRMFTEAFFGQGTRLTVV.

The DNA of the CDR3 is TGTGCCAGCGGGCCGGCAGGGTACAATGAGCAGTTCTTC. Protein product: CASGPAGYNEQFF. The chain is built from TRBV27 and TRBJ2-1; D might be TRBD1 (5 bases). V lost 8 bases and J 4 bases, leaving 12 bases between the germline ends. Germline V gives CDR1 MNHEY, CDR2 SMNVEV (reference sequence). This CDR3 comprises 13 residues.

This clone was recorded once. CDR3 residues: CASSLNFGTGFDTEAFF. The CDR3, as DNA: TGTGCCAGCAGCTTAAATTTCGGGACAGGGTTCGACACTGAAGCTTTCTTT. The gene calls are TRBV7-9 and TRBJ1-1, with 9 nucleotides matching TRBD1. The V gene end was trimmed by 2 bases and the J gene end by 3 bases; junction bases not matched to a gene: 10. In germline, CDR1 is SEHNR, CDR2 FQNEAQ (reference sequence). This CDR3 has 17 amino acids.

The J gene is TRBJ2-7, the V gene TRBV28, with 12 bases fitting TRBD2. Germline CDR1 MDHEN, CDR2 SYDVKM. The CDR3 has 16 residues. Trimming took 4 bases from V and 3 from J; bases not matched to a gene: 7. CDR3 sequence: CASSSVLAGGFYEQYF. The CDR3 DNA reads TGTGCCAGCAGTTCGGTCCTAGCGGGAGGGTTCTACGAGCAGTACTTC. Together with reference TRBV28 and TRBJ2-7, the CDR3 gives the full variable domain: DVKVTQSSRYLVKRTGEKVFLECVQDMDHENMFWYRQDPGLGLRLIYFSYDVKMKEKGDIPEGYSVSREKKERFSLILESASTNQTSMYLCASSSVLAGGFYEQYFGPGTRLTVT.

The chain is built from TRBV20-1 and TRBJ2-1; D uncertain. The CDR3 is 14 residues long. V was shortened by 3 bases and J by 4 bases, with 13 bases between the two germline ends. Germline V gives CDR1 DFQATT, CDR2 SNEGSKA (reference sequence). CDR3 DNA sequence: TGCAGTGCTAGTTTCGGAGTCCGATACAATGAGCAGTTCTTC. Amino acid sequence: CSASFGVRYNEQFF.

The chain employs TRBV7-9 and TRBJ1-3; 10 nucleotides match TRBD1. Germline trimming cut 5 bases from V and 0 bases from J; bases unmatched to any gene: 10. This CDR3 is 18 amino acids long. The germline CDR1 and CDR2 sequences are SEHNR and FQNEAQ (reference sequence). The CDR3 sequence is CASSPPRTGGSSGNTIYF. The CDR3 coding sequence is TGTGCCAGCAGCCCCCCCCGGACAGGGGGGAGCTCTGGAAACACCATATATTTT.

This clone was seen a single time. CDR3 residues: CATSDSGSYTGELFF. The CDR3 nucleotides read TGTGCCACCAGTGATTCCGGGAGTTACACCGGGGAGCTGTTTTTT. V and J are TRBV24-1 and TRBJ2-2; weak D call: TRBD2 (6 bases). From germline, CDR1 is KGHDR and CDR2 SFDVKD. V lost 2 bases, J lost 3 bases, and 9 bases lay in between. The CDR3 length is 15 residues.

The gene calls are TRBV18 and TRBJ1-2, with D tentatively TRBD1 (6 bases). Trimming left V 3 bases short and J 7 bases short, with 12 bases between. The germline CDR1 and CDR2 sequences are KGHSH and LQKENI. This CDR3 comprises 13 residues. CDR3 amino acids: CASSPDSPSGYTF. The CDR3 DNA is TGTGCCAGCTCACCGGACAGTCCAAGTGGCTACACCTTC.

The V gene is TRBV30, the J gene TRBJ1-1; 8 bases are a match to TRBD1. This CDR3 region has 10 residues. Germline assignment: CDR1 GTSNPN and CDR2 SVGIG (reference sequence). Trimming removed 7 bases from V and 10 bases from J; junction bases left unmatched: 5. In DNA form, the CDR3 reads TGTGCCTCAGGACAGGGAGGAGCTTTCTTT. This gives the protein CASGQGGAFF.

V usage is TRBV29-1 and J usage is TRBJ1-1, with TRBD1 matching over 8 bases. The J segment lost 0 bases and the V segment lost 6 bases, leaving 15 bases of the junction unmatched. The CDR3 covers 17 residues. Germline CDR1 SQVTM, CDR2 ANQGSEA. In DNA form, the CDR3 reads TGCAGCGTCGGGACAGGCGCTGGGGGAACTATGAACACTGAAGCTTTCTTT. Its protein is CSVGTGAGGTMNTEAFF.

The rearrangement uses TRBV27 and TRBJ2-1, with 10 nucleotides matching TRBD1. Germline CDR1 MNHEY, CDR2 SMNVEV (reference sequence). Losses at the gene ends were 5 bases for V and 3 bases for J; bases not matched to a gene: 4. The CDR3 loop spans 15 amino acids. This CDR3 reads CASSPGQGVYNEQFF. In DNA form, the CDR3 reads TGTGCCAGCAGTCCCGGACAGGGGGTCTACAATGAGCAGTTCTTC.

The CDR3 nucleotides read TGTGCCAGCAGGAACGAGAGAATTTACAATGAGCAGTTCTTC. This codes for CASRNERIYNEQFF. The chain employs TRBV28 and TRBJ2-1; D unresolved. Deletions cut 6 bases from V and 4 bases from J, with 13 bases between. The V gene's germline CDR1 is MDHEN and CDR2 SYDVKM. The CDR3 extends over 14 amino acids.

The chain employs TRBV7-3 and TRBJ1-2; weak D call: TRBD1 (5 bases). With 4 bases removed from V and 8 bases from J, the gap between germline ends came to 14 bases. The germline V gene has CDR1 SGHTA and CDR2 FQGTGA. The CDR3 sequence is 13 residues long. The CDR3: CASSSAQGFGYTF. As DNA, the CDR3 is TGTGCCAGCAGCTCAGCCCAGGGCTTCGGCTACACCTTC. Supplemented by reference TRBV7-3 and TRBJ1-2, the full variable domain reads GAGVSQTPSNKVTEKGKYVELRCDPISGHTALYWYRQSLGQGPEFLIYFQGTGAADDSGLPNDRFFAVRPEGSVSTLKIQRTERGDSAVYLCASSSAQGFGYTFGSGTRLTVV.

The chain links TRBV5-1 to TRBJ2-3; 7 bases agree with TRBD2. This CDR3 has 17 residues. With 1 base clipped from V and 3 bases from J, the junction kept 11 bases outside the gene matches. Germline V gene lookup returns CDR1 SGHRS and CDR2 YFSETQ. This CDR3 is CASSLSVREGKTDTQYF. The CDR3 DNA follows: TGCGCCAGCAGCTTGTCTGTCAGGGAGGGGAAAACAGATACGCAGTATTTT. The whole variable domain, remainder taken from reference TRBV5-1 and TRBJ2-3, is KAGVTQTPRYLIKTRGQQVTLSCSPISGHRSVSWYQQTPGQGLQFLFEYFSETQRNKGNFPGRFSGRQFSNSRSEMNVSTLELGDSALYLCASSLSVREGKTDTQYFGPGTRLTVL.

The V gene is TRBV7-2, the J gene TRBJ2-3, with D possibly TRBD2 on 5 matching bases. Trimming removed 5 bases at V and 4 bases at J, with 7 bases between. The CDR3 covers 12 residues. Germline V gene data show CDR1 as SGHTA and CDR2 as FQGNSA. CDR3 nucleotides: TGTGCCAGCAGCGAGGGCGCAGATACGCAGTATTTT. Translated: CASSEGADTQYF.

V gene TRBV5-1 combines with J gene TRBJ1-3, with D possibly being TRBD1 (5 bases). Per germline, CDR1 SGHRS and CDR2 YFSETQ. This CDR3 is built from 15 residues. The V end lost 4 bases, the J end lost 2 bases, and 13 bases lay between the germline ends. The CDR3 DNA sequence: TGCGCCAGCAGCCATACTGGGGCCCCTGGAAACACCATATATTTT. Translation: CASSHTGAPGNTIYF.

The J gene is TRBJ1-5, the V gene TRBV6-2 or TRBV6-3; D is uncertain. Germline CDR1 and CDR2: MNHEY and SVGEGT. This CDR3 is built from 14 residues. Trimming pared 0 bases from V and 7 bases from J, leaving 10 bases between. The CDR3 reads CASSYSVERQPQHF. The CDR3 region has the DNA TGTGCCAGCAGTTACTCGGTAGAGAGACAGCCCCAGCATTTT.

CDR3 amino acids: CASSFPSSGTSYEQYF. The CDR3 region has the DNA TGTGCCAGCAGCTTCCCGTCTAGCGGGACCTCCTACGAGCAGTACTTC. The V gene is TRBV7-8, the J gene TRBJ2-7; TRBD2 matches at 9 bases. CDR1 and CDR2 (germline): SGHVS, FQNEAQ. V lost 3 bases and J lost 0; bases outside the gene matches: 6. The CDR3 runs to 16 residues.

The rearrangement uses TRBV5-1 and TRBJ1-2; the D gene is possibly TRBD1 (5 bases). CDR3 size: 13 residues. V shed 6 bases and J shed 1 base, with 10 bases lying between them. Germline V gene lookup returns CDR1 SGHRS and CDR2 YFSETQ. The CDR3 sequence is CASTPGFNYGYTF. The CDR3 region has the DNA TGCGCCAGCACCCCAGGGTTTAACTATGGCTACACCTTC.

V is TRBV7-9 and J is TRBJ1-6, with 7 bases lining up with TRBD1. This CDR3 has 15 amino acids. Losses at the gene ends were 11 bases for V and 4 bases for J; bases not matched to a gene: 11. CDR1 is SEHNR, CDR2 FQNEAQ, per germline (reference sequence). CDR3 amino acids: CASSDREGYNSPLHF. CDR3 in DNA: TGTGCCTCGAGCGACAGGGAAGGATATAATTCACCCCTCCACTTT.

The CDR3 DNA follows: TGTGCCAGCAGTCCCGGGACAGGGGGCCCACCGAACACTGAAGCTTTCTTT. Its translation: CASSPGTGGPPNTEAFF. The chain joins TRBV11-2 to TRBJ1-1, with 12 bases matching TRBD1. The CDR3 consists of 17 residues. Germline V lookup: CDR1 SGHAT, CDR2 FQNNGV. With V trimmed by 6 bases and J by 1 base, 9 bases remained unmatched.

This clone was detected only a few times. The V call is TRBV20-1, the J call TRBJ1-2; D ambiguous. Germline CDR1 and CDR2: DFQATT and SNEGSKA (reference sequence). The V gene lost 1 base and the J gene lost 6 bases, with 6 bases spanning the gap. The CDR3 sequence is 11 residues long. The CDR3 coding sequence is TGCAGTGCTAGAGGAGGGCATGGCTACACCTTC. Protein sequence: CSARGGHGYTF.

CDR3 amino acids: CASSDKRTEAFF. In DNA form, the CDR3 reads TGTGCCAGCAGTGATAAGAGGACTGAAGCTTTCTTT. J is TRBJ1-1 and V is TRBV25-1, with D unresolved. The V and J ends lost 3 bases and 5 bases respectively, with 7 bases between them. The CDR3 is 12 amino acids. Germline CDR1 reads MGHDK; CDR2 reads SYGVNS.